One sample yielded the 24 T cell receptor beta chains listed below, sequenced in a study of T cells expressing NK-cell markers. Each CDR3 protein gets one entry in TCRdb, which reprocessed the 5' RACE reads and gives no DNA. Its table records approximately 150,000 distinct CDR3 sequences. Sequenced: blood T cells: a sorted CD56 or NKG2C T cell subset, CD4+ or CD8+ T cells, or bulk PBMC T cells (not recorded which). The receptors derive from a man younger than 35 in good health.

The chain has TRBV6-2 or TRBV6-3 and TRBJ2-7; TCRdb selects TRBD1, and the lack of DNA leaves this call unchecked. Germline V gene lookup returns CDR1 MNHEY and CDR2 SVGEGT. The length of the CDR3 is 13 residues. The CDR3 sequence is CATDRDNSYEQYF.

This chain uses TRBV5-6 with TRBJ1-5. Germline V gene data show CDR1 as SGHDT and CDR2 as YYEEEE. The CDR3 consists of 14 residues. Here the CDR3 reads CASSLISGNQPQHF.

This chain's CDR3 is CAGGHTNTGELFF. V usage is TRBV2 and J usage is TRBJ2-2; the D call of TRBD1 rests on TCRdb alone, since no DNA is present to check it. The length of the CDR3 is 13 residues. Germline lookup yields CDR1 SNHLY and CDR2 FYNNEI.

The rearrangement joins TRBV12-3 or TRBV12-4 to TRBJ2-3. The CDR3 has 14 residues. This chain's CDR3 is CASSSSGYWGTQYF.

V usage is TRBV5-6 and J usage is TRBJ2-3; absent DNA, TCRdb's TRBD2 call cannot be checked. The germline CDR1 and CDR2 sequences are SGHDT and YYEEEE. The CDR3 is made up of 14 amino acids. CDR3 loop: CASIKREEADTQYF.

The CDR3 protein is CASRSTSGSNYNEQFF. The chain has TRBV2 and TRBJ2-1; TCRdb outputs TRBD2, but without DNA this stays unchecked. CDR3 size: 16 residues. In germline, CDR1 is SNHLY, CDR2 FYNNEI.

The chain links TRBV7-2 to TRBJ1-2. From germline, CDR1 is SGHTA and CDR2 FQGNSA. CDR3 length equals 13 residues. This CDR3 is CASRPTDNYGYTF.

The rearrangement joins TRBV3-1 to TRBJ2-7. Germline CDR1 reads LGHDT; CDR2 reads YNNKEL (reference sequence). The CDR3 has 14 amino acids. The CDR3 protein is CASSQPGESYEQYF.

The chain recombines TRBV19 with TRBJ1-1; the TCRdb call, TRBD1, lacks DNA for checking. The CDR3 spans 13 residues. Per the germline V gene, CDR1 is LNHDA and CDR2 is SQIVND (reference sequence). This CDR3 reads CASRDRGLTEAFF.

This sequence joins TRBV7-9 and TRBJ2-2. Germline CDR1 is SEHNR and CDR2 is FQNEAQ (reference sequence). The CDR3 loop spans 15 amino acids. The chain's CDR3 is CASSLEWANTGELFF.

J is TRBJ2-7 and V is TRBV7-2. Germline V lookup: CDR1 SGHTA, CDR2 FQGNSA. The CDR3 has 14 amino acids. This CDR3 reads CASSTGMLSYEQYF.

The V and J genes are TRBV2 and TRBJ2-3. The CDR3 extends over 13 amino acids. Germline V lookup: CDR1 SNHLY, CDR2 FYNNEI. CDR3 in amino acids: CASSEPLTDTQYF.

The chain couples TRBV28 to TRBJ2-5. Germline V CDR1 and CDR2: MDHEN, SYDVKM. This CDR3 region has 14 residues. CDR3: CASRPDGRRETQYF. The variable domain in full, with the rest retrieved from reference TRBV28 and TRBJ2-5, is DVKVTQSSRYLVKRTGEKVFLECVQDMDHENMFWYRQDPGLGLRLIYFSYDVKMKEKGDIPEGYSVSREKKERFSLILESASTNQTSMYLCASRPDGRRETQYFGPGTRLLVL.

The gene calls are TRBV6-1 and TRBJ2-1. This CDR3 has 15 amino acids. The germline CDR1 and CDR2 sequences are MNHNS and SASEGT. CDR3 region: CASSRLGDSYNEQFF.

The J gene is TRBJ2-1, the V gene TRBV28; no DNA is available, so the TRBD2 call from TCRdb remains unchecked. CDR1 is MDHEN, CDR2 SYDVKM, per germline. The CDR3 is 14 residues long. Here the CDR3 reads CASSTGTSGDEQFF.

The gene calls are TRBV4-1 and TRBJ2-1; TCRdb designates TRBD1, a call that cannot be tested without DNA. The germline gives CDR1 MGHRA, CDR2 YSYEKL. This CDR3 is 15 amino acids long. CDR3 region: CASREGEQAYNEQFF.

The gene calls are TRBV19 and TRBJ1-3. The CDR3 sequence is 13 residues long. Per the germline V gene, CDR1 is LNHDA and CDR2 is SQIVND (reference sequence). CDR3 in amino acids: CASNPGRLDTIYF.

The chain carries TRBV4-3 and TRBJ2-3; without DNA, the TCRdb call of TRBD2 cannot be checked. The germline V gene has CDR1 LGHNA and CDR2 YSLEER. The CDR3 totals 17 residues. This chain's CDR3 is CASSQEGGSGRKDTQYF.

V and J are TRBV7-6 and TRBJ2-7; TCRdb proposes TRBD1, but this gene call is untestable without DNA. The CDR3 spans 16 residues. CDR1 is SGHVS and CDR2 is FNYEAQ in the germline V gene. CDR3 amino acids: CASSRASDSGFYEQYF.

The genes are TRBV19 and TRBJ1-3; TCRdb's assignment of TRBD1 cannot be checked, as there is no DNA. Germline values: CDR1 LNHDA, CDR2 SQIVND (reference sequence). The CDR3 loop spans 16 amino acids. CDR3 sequence reads: CASSDDRGLSGNTIYF.

The chain employs TRBV7-2 and TRBJ2-5; TCRdb's D call, TRBD1, is unchecked because there is no DNA. In germline, CDR1 is SGHTA, CDR2 FQGNSA. The CDR3 has 12 residues. CDR3 region: CASSREGETQYF.

This sequence joins TRBV2 and TRBJ2-1; TCRdb reports TRBD2, a call that lacks DNA to check it against. This CDR3 has 16 amino acids. Germline CDR1 and CDR2: SNHLY and FYNNEI. CDR3 residues: CARAPGRLNSYNEQFF. Filled out from reference TRBV2 and TRBJ2-1, the complete variable domain reads EPEVTQTPSHQVTQMGQEVILRCVPISNHLYFYWYRQILGQKVEFLVSFYNNEISEKSEIFDDQFSVERPDGSNFTLKIRSTKLEDSAMYFCARAPGRLNSYNEQFFGPGTRLTVL.

V is TRBV4-2 and J is TRBJ2-7; absent DNA, TCRdb's TRBD1 call cannot be checked. This CDR3 has 16 residues. Per germline, CDR1 LGHNA and CDR2 YNFKEQ. CDR3 in amino acids: CASSHDPGQGAYEQYF.

The chain's CDR3 is CRGAREGGTEAFF. V is TRBV20-1 and J is TRBJ1-1; the TCRdb call, TRBD1, lacks DNA for checking. Germline assignment: CDR1 DFQATT and CDR2 SNEGSKA (reference sequence). The CDR3 extends over 13 amino acids.